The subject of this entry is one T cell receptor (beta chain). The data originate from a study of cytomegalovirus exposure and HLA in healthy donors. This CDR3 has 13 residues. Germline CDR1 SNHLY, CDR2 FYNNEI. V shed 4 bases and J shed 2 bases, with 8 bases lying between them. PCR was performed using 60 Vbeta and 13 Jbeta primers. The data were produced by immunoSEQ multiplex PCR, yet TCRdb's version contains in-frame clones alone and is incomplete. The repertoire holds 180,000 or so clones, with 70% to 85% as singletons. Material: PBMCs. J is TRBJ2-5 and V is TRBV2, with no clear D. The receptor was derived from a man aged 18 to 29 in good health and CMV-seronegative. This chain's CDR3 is CASSASRQETQYF. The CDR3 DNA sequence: TGTGCCAGCAGTGCATCCAGACAAGAGACCCAGTACTTC.